This TCR beta chain was obtained from a study of technical replicates of blood from several donors. Germline V gene data show CDR1 as DFQATT and CDR2 as SNEGSKA (reference sequence). V lost 5 bases and J lost 8, with 12 bases in between. This CDR3 is built from 11 residues. In its sample, this clone was seen a few times. This table comes from immunoSEQ multiplex PCR, and its TCRdb copy is limited to in-frame clones, with some not included. In the table there are roughly 14,000 clones, roughly four fifths of which are singletons. Sequencing was done on a sample of PBMCs. This chain uses TRBV20-1 with TRBJ1-2; D remains unclear. The receptor was isolated from a human donor in good health. CDR3 bases: TGCAGTGCTGCAGGACTAGGCGGCTACACCTTC. Encoded protein: CSAAGLGGYTF.